This is a list of T cell receptor beta chains from one sample in a study of cytotoxic CD8 clonotypes in ibrutinib-treated CLL. Profiling relied on immunoSEQ multiplex PCR, and the TCRdb table lists in-frame clones only, not all of them. The repertoire includes roughly 160,000 clones, about 80% of them detected once, and about 4.3% sits in the top ten. This specimen consisted of PBMCs, obtained after 24 months of ibrutinib treatment. The source is a human donor with chronic lymphocytic leukemia. CDR3s include the opening cysteine and the closing phenylalanine or tryptophan. A D gene is named only where the DNA matches it firmly. Expanded clones get a size class; other rows say once, few or many, or leave the size out.

V gene	D gene	J gene	clone size	CDR3 DNA	CDR3 protein
TRBV19	TRBD2	TRBJ2-1	-	TGTGCCAGTAGTATAGCTCGACTAGCGCACAATGAGCAGTTCTTC	CASSIARLAHNEQFF
TRBV7-2	-	TRBJ1-5	once	TGTGCCAGCAGCAAACAGGGATTTCAGCCCCAGCATTTT	CASSKQGFQPQHF
TRBV6-5	TRBD1	TRBJ1-1	-	TGTGCCAGCACGAAACAGGGGGCGCGGGACACTGAAGCTTTCTTT	CASTKQGARDTEAFF
TRBV7-3	TRBD1	TRBJ2-3	-	TGTGCCAGCAGCCGACTGAGGACAGGGAAGGACACAGATACGCAGTATTTT	CASSRLRTGKDTDTQYF
TRBV7-2	-	TRBJ2-3	-	TGTGCCAGCAGCCTCTACAGGGCCCCAGATACGCAGTATTTT	CASSLYRAPDTQYF
TRBV7-2	-	TRBJ2-7	-	TGTGCCAGCAGCTTTGCCGCCGGAATGGGGGAGCAGTACTTC	CASSFAAGMGEQYF
TRBV27	-	TRBJ2-7	-	TGTGCCAGCAGTGGGCAGTTAGCCTCCTACGAGCAGTACTTC	CASSGQLASYEQYF
TRBV14	TRBD1	TRBJ2-5	-	TGTGCCAGCAGGCGGACAGGGAGCGAGACCCAGTACTTC	CASRRTGSETQYF
TRBV7-5	-	TRBJ2-6	-	TGTGTCAGAAGCCCGAGACAGGGGCGGGGGGCCAACGTCCTGACTTTC	CVRSPRQGRGANVLTF
TRBV29-1	TRBD2	TRBJ2-2	once	TGCAGCGTTGAAAAAAGCGGGAGTTCGCCCGGGGAGCTGTTTTTT	CSVEKSGSSPGELFF
TRBV6-5	-	TRBJ1-1	-	TGTGCCAGCAGTTACAGGCTAGATACTGAAGCTTTCTTT	CASSYRLDTEAFF
TRBV28	TRBD1	TRBJ2-7	once	TGTGCCAGCAGCCCAGGGGGGACAGGCGCCTACGAGCAGTACTTC	CASSPGGTGAYEQYF
TRBV7-8	-	TRBJ1-6	-	TGTGCCAGCAGCGTTAGCCTGCAGGGGTCGACAGGTTCACCCCTCCACTTT	CASSVSLQGSTGSPLHF
TRBV11-3	TRBD2	TRBJ2-3	-	TGTGCCAGCAGCTTAGGGAGAAGCGGGAGGCCTCTAGGAGATACGCAGTATTTT	CASSLGRSGRPLGDTQYF
TRBV2	-	TRBJ1-3	few	TGTGCCAGCAGCCGGAACACCATATATTTT	CASSRNTIYF
TRBV7-9	-	TRBJ2-7	-	TGTGCCAGCAGCTCTAACTACGAGCAGTACTTC	CASSSNYEQYF
TRBV6-9	-	TRBJ1-5	-	TGTGCCAGCAGTTCTTTGGGTCAGCCCCAGCATTTT	CASSSLGQPQHF
TRBV7-2	-	TRBJ2-5	-	TGTGCCAGCAGCTCTCAGGGTCACGGGGTCCGGCGGGGAGAGACCCAGTACTTC	CASSSQGHGVRRGETQYF
TRBV7-3	-	TRBJ2-5	-	TGTGCCAGCAGCCCAACCTCGGGGACGGAGACCCAGTACTTC	CASSPTSGTETQYF
TRBV6-1	-	TRBJ1-1	-	TGTGCCAGCGTTAGGGACACTATGAACACTGAAGCTTTCTTT	CASVRDTMNTEAFF
TRBV6-6	-	TRBJ2-7	-	TGTGCCAGCAGTTATACTTCAGCTCACTACGAGCAGTACTTC	CASSYTSAHYEQYF
TRBV7-9	-	TRBJ2-3	-	TGTGCCAGCAGGGGTCCGGTCGCCACAGATACGCAGTATTTT	CASRGPVATDTQYF
TRBV19	-	TRBJ1-2	once	TGTGCCAGTAGCCCCAGGGGCTATGGCTACACCTTC	CASSPRGYGYTF
TRBV5-5	TRBD1	TRBJ2-1	-	TGTGCCAGCAGCACTGGAGCCCGGTCGACAGGGGTGGAGAATGAGCAGTTCTTC	CASSTGARSTGVENEQFF
TRBV30	-	TRBJ2-1	-	TGTGCCTGGAGTGACCCTGTTCTCTGGGGAGAGCAGTTCTTC	CAWSDPVLWGEQFF
TRBV14	-	TRBJ2-7	-	TGTGCCAGCAGCCCAATCGGATCGTCCGAGCAGTACTTC	CASSPIGSSEQYF
TRBV9	-	TRBJ2-7	few	TGTGCCAGCAGCGTAGTGGCCTCTGGGGTAGGGGAGCAGTACTTC	CASSVVASGVGEQYF
TRBV7-8	TRBD2	TRBJ2-7	-	TGTGCCAGCAGCCCGCCATACCGATCGGGGGGATACGAGCAGTACTTC	CASSPPYRSGGYEQYF
TRBV5-1	TRBD1	TRBJ1-1	-	TGCGCCAGCAGCCCTGGGACAGGGAACACTGAAGCTTTCTTT	CASSPGTGNTEAFF
TRBV11-1	TRBD1	TRBJ2-7	-	TGTGCCAGCAGCACGGACAGGGGGCAAAGCGAGCAGTACTTC	CASSTDRGQSEQYF